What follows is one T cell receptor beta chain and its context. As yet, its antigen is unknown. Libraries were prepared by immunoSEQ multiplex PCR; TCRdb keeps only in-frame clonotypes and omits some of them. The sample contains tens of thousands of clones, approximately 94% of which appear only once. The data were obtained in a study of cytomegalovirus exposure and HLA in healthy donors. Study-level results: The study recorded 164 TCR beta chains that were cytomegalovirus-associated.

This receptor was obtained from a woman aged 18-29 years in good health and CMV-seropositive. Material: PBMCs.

The CDR3 here is CASSNGVDTQYF. Written as DNA, the CDR3 is TGTGCCAGCAGTAATGGAGTGGATACGCAGTATTTT. The chain joins TRBV6-5 to TRBJ2-3; D unresolved. This CDR3 spans 12 amino acids. V shed 5 bases and J shed 6 bases, with 9 bases lying between them. Per germline, CDR1 MNHEY and CDR2 SVGAGI.